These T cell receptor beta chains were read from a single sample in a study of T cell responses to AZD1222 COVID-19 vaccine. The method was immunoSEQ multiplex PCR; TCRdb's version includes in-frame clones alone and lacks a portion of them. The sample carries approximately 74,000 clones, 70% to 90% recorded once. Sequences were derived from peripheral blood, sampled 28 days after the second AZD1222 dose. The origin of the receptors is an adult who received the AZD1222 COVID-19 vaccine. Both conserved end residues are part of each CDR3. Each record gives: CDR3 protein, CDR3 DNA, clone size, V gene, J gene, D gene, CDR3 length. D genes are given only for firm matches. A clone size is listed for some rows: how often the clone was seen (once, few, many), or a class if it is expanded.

CDR3: CAISGPGQGQETQYF
DNA: TGTGCCATCAGTGGTCCGGGACAGGGCCAAGAGACCCAGTACTTC
size: .
V: TRBV10-3
J: TRBJ2-5
D: TRBD1
length: 15

CDR3: CASSLMGTRSYTF
DNA: TGTGCCAGCAGTTTAATGGGTACGAGGAGCTACACCTTC
size: .
V: TRBV27
J: TRBJ1-2
D: .
length: 13

CDR3: CASSQGGRTYEQYF
DNA: TGTGCCAGCAGCCAGGGCGGGAGGACCTACGAGCAGTACTTC
size: .
V: TRBV3-1/TRBV3-2
J: TRBJ2-7
D: TRBD2
length: 14

CDR3: CASSQDRVEQPQHF
DNA: TGTGCCAGCAGCCAAGACCGGGTTGAGCAGCCCCAGCATTTT
size: .
V: TRBV3-1/TRBV3-2
J: TRBJ1-5
D: .
length: 14

CDR3: CASSFGIGELFF
DNA: TGTGCCAGCAGCTTCGGGATCGGGGAGCTGTTTTTT
size: .
V: TRBV5-6
J: TRBJ2-2
D: .
length: 12

CDR3: CASSQNGWEQYF
DNA: TGTGCCAGCAGTCAAAACGGGTGGGAGCAGTACTTC
size: once
V: TRBV2
J: TRBJ2-7
D: .
length: 12

CDR3: CASTAQGRGTEAFF
DNA: TGTGCCAGCACCGCTCAGGGAAGGGGCACTGAAGCTTTCTTT
size: .
V: TRBV6-5
J: TRBJ1-1
D: .
length: 14

CDR3: CASSLGTMNQPQHF
DNA: TGCGCCAGCAGCTTGGGGACAATGAATCAGCCCCAGCATTTT
size: .
V: TRBV5-1
J: TRBJ1-5
D: .
length: 14

CDR3: CASSEPPAYYGYTF
DNA: TGTGCCAGCAGCGAGCCCCCAGCATACTATGGCTACACCTTC
size: .
V: TRBV6-5
J: TRBJ1-2
D: .
length: 14

CDR3: CASSEELGQGSVRAFF
DNA: TGTGCCAGCAGTGAAGAATTGGGACAGGGGTCGGTGAGAGCTTTCTTT
size: .
V: TRBV6-1
J: TRBJ1-1
D: TRBD1
length: 16

CDR3: CAWSRADGYTF
DNA: TGTGCCTGGAGTAGGGCGGATGGCTACACCTTC
size: .
V: TRBV30
J: TRBJ1-2
D: .
length: 11

CDR3: CASSISPFNQPQHF
DNA: TGTGCCAGTAGTATATCTCCGTTTAATCAGCCCCAGCATTTT
size: .
V: TRBV19
J: TRBJ1-5
D: .
length: 14

CDR3: CASSLAVRGSDTQYF
DNA: TGTGCCAGCAGCTTGGCTGTCAGGGGATCGGATACGCAGTATTTT
size: .
V: TRBV5-4
J: TRBJ2-3
D: .
length: 15

CDR3: CATGRNEQFF
DNA: TGTGCCACTGGGAGGAATGAGCAGTTCTTC
size: .
V: TRBV25-1
J: TRBJ2-1
D: .
length: 10

CDR3: CASRELGTGLGKQYF
DNA: TGTGCCAGCAGAGAACTAGGGACAGGGCTTGGCAAGCAGTACTTC
size: .
V: TRBV2
J: TRBJ2-7
D: TRBD1
length: 15

CDR3: CASSQARQEMRNIQYF
DNA: TGCGCCAGCAGCCAAGCCCGACAGGAGATGAGAAACATTCAGTACTTC
size: .
V: TRBV4-3
J: TRBJ2-4
D: .
length: 16

CDR3: CAWSVRTSDTGELFF
DNA: TGTGCCTGGAGTGTCCGGACTTCAGACACCGGGGAGCTGTTTTTT
size: .
V: TRBV30
J: TRBJ2-2
D: .
length: 15

CDR3: CASSPPGIMNTEAFF
DNA: TGTGCCAGCTCACCACCGGGGATAATGAACACTGAAGCTTTCTTT
size: once
V: TRBV18
J: TRBJ1-1
D: .
length: 15

CDR3: CASNPGYNSPLHF
DNA: TGTGCCAGCAATCCGGGCTATAATTCACCCCTCCACTTT
size: few
V: TRBV12-3/TRBV12-4
J: TRBJ1-6
D: .
length: 13

CDR3: CASSYSAGDPYEQYF
DNA: TGTGCCAGCAGTTACTCCGCGGGGGACCCCTACGAGCAGTACTTC
size: .
V: TRBV6-2/TRBV6-3
J: TRBJ2-7
D: TRBD2
length: 15

CDR3: CASSDAGLYF
DNA: TGTGCCAGCAGCGATGCGGGACTTTACTTC
size: once
V: TRBV7-2
J: TRBJ2-5
D: .
length: 10

CDR3: CASIRDRTTNIQYF
DNA: TGTGCCAGCATAAGGGACCGCACCACAAACATTCAGTACTTC
size: .
V: TRBV5-4
J: TRBJ2-4
D: .
length: 14

CDR3: CAWSVGGDTQYF
DNA: TGTGCCTGGAGTGTAGGAGGGGATACGCAGTATTTT
size: .
V: TRBV30
J: TRBJ2-3
D: .
length: 12

CDR3: CSVSVNTGELFF
DNA: TGCAGCGTATCAGTGAACACCGGGGAGCTGTTTTTT
size: .
V: TRBV29-1
J: TRBJ2-2
D: .
length: 12

CDR3: CASSLGVSKADNEQFF
DNA: TGTGCCAGCAGCTTAGGGGTCTCAAAGGCCGACAATGAGCAGTTCTTC
size: .
V: TRBV11-2
J: TRBJ2-1
D: .
length: 16

CDR3: CASSLLAGSTDTQYF
DNA: TGTGCCAGCAGCTTACTAGCGGGGTCCACAGATACGCAGTATTTT
size: .
V: TRBV7-2
J: TRBJ2-3
D: TRBD2
length: 15

CDR3: CASSARDFLTFF
DNA: TGTGCCAGCAGCGCCCGGGATTTTCTAACTTTCTTT
size: .
V: TRBV6-6
J: TRBJ1-1
D: .
length: 12